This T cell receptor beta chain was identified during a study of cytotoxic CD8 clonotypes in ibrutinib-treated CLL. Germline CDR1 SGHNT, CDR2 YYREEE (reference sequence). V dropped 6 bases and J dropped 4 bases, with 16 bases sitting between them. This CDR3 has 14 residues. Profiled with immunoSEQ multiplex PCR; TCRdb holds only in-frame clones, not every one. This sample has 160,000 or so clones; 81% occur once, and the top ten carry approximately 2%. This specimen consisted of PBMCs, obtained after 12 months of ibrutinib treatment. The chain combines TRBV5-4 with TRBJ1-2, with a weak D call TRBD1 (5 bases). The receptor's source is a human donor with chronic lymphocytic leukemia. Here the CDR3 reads CASNVGDLLYGYTF. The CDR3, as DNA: TGTGCCAGCAACGTGGGGGACCTTCTCTATGGCTACACCTTC.